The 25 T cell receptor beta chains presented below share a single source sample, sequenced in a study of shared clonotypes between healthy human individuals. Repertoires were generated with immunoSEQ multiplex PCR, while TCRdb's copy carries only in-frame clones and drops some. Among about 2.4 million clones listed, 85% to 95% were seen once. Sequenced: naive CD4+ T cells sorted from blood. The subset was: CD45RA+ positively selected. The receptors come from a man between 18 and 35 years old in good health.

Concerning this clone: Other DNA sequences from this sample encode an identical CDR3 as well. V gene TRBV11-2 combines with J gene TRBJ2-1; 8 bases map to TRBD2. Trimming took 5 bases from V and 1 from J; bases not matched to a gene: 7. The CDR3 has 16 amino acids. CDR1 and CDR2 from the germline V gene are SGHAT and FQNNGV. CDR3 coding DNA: TGTGCCAGCAGCCCGCTCGGGAGGGAGTCCTACAATGAGCAGTTCTTC. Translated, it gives CASSPLGRESYNEQFF.

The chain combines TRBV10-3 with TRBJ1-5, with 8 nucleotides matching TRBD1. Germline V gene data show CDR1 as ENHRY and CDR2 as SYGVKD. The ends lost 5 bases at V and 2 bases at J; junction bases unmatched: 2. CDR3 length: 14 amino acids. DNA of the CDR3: TGTGCCATCAGTCCGGACAGGGGCAATCAGCCCCAGCATTTT. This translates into CAISPDRGNQPQHF.

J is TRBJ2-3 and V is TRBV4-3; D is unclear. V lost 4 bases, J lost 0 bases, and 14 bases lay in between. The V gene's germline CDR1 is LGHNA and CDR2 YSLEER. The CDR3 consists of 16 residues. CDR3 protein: CASSPFLEFSTDTQYF. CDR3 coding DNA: TGCGCCAGCAGCCCGTTTCTTGAGTTTAGCACAGATACGCAGTATTTT.

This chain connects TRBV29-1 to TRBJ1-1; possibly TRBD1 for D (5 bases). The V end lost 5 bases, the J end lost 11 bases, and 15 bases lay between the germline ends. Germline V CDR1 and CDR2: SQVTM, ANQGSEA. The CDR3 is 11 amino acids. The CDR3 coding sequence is TGCAGCGTTTGTAACAGGCGGGACGCTTTCTTT. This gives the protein CSVCNRRDAFF.

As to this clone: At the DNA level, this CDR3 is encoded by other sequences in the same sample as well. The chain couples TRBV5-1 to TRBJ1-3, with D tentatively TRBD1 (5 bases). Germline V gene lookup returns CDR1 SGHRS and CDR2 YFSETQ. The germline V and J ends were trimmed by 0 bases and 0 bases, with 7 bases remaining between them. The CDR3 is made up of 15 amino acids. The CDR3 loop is CASSLGQSSGNTIYF. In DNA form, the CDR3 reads TGCGCCAGCAGCTTGGGACAGTCCTCTGGAAACACCATATATTTT.

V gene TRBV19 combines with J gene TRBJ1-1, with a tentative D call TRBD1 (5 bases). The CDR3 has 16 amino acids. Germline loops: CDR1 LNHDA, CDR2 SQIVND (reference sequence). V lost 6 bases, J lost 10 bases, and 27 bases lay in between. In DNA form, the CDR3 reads TGTGCCAGTAGATCGGTGGTGGCAGGGAATACCGGGAGAGCTTTCTTT. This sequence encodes CASRSVVAGNTGRAFF.

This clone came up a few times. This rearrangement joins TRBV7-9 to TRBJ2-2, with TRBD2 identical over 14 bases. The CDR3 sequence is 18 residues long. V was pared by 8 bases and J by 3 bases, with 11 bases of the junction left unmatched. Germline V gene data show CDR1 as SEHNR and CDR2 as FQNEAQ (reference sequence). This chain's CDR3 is CASEPQGTSGSDTGELFF. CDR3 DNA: TGTGCCAGCGAACCTCAAGGGACTAGCGGGAGTGACACCGGGGAGCTGTTTTTT. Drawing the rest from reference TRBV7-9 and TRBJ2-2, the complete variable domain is DTGVSQNPRHKITKRGQNVTFRCDPISEHNRLYWYRQTLGQGPEFLTYFQNEAQLEKSRLLSDRFSAERPKGSFSTLEIQRTEQGDSAMYLCASEPQGTSGSDTGELFFGEGSRLTVL.

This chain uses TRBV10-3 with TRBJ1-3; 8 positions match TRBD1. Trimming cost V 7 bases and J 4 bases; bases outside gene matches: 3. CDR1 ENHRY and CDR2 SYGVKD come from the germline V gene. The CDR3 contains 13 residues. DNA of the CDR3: TGTGCCATCAACGGACAGGGAGGAAACACCATATATTTT. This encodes CAINGQGGNTIYF.

The CDR3 region has the DNA TGTGCCAGCAGCCCCCTAACAGGAAAACTGTTTTTT. It yields the protein CASSPLTGKLFF. The chain has TRBV13 and TRBJ1-4; D may be TRBD1 (5 bases). This CDR3 region has 12 residues. Germline V gene lookup returns CDR1 PRHDT and CDR2 FYEKMQ (reference sequence). Trimming took 5 bases from V and 10 from J, leaving 11 bases between them.

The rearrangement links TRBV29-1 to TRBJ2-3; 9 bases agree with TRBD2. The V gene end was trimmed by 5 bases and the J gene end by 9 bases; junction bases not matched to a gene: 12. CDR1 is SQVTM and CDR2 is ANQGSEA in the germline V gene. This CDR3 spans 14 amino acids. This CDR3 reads CSVPKPEREVTQYF. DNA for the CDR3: TGCAGCGTTCCCAAGCCAGAGCGGGAGGTAACGCAGTATTTT.

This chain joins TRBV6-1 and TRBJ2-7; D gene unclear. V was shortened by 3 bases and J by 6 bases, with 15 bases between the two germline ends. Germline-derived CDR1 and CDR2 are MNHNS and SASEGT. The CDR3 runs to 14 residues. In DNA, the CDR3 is TGTGCCAGCAGTGACTCAAGTCGGGTTCCCGAGCAGTACTTC. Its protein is CASSDSSRVPEQYF.

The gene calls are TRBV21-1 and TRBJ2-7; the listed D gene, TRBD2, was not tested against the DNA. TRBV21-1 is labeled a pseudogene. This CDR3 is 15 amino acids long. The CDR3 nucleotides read TGTGCCAGCACTCCCCGAGACCGGGGTAGCGACGAGCAGTACTTC. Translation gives CASTPRDRGSDEQYF.

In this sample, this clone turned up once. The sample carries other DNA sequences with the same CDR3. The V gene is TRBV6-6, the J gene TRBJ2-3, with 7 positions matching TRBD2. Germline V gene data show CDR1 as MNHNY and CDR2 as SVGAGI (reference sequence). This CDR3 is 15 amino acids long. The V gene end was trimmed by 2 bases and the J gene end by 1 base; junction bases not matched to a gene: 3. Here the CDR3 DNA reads TGTGCCAGCAGTTACGGCGGGAGCCGCACAGATACGCAGTATTTT. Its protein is CASSYGGSRTDTQYF.

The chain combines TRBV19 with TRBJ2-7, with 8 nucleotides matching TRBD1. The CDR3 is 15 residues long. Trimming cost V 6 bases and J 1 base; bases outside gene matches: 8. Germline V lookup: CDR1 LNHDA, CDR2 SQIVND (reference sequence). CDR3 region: CASSGRQGFSYEQYF. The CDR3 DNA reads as TGTGCCAGTAGCGGTAGACAGGGGTTTTCCTACGAGCAGTACTTC.

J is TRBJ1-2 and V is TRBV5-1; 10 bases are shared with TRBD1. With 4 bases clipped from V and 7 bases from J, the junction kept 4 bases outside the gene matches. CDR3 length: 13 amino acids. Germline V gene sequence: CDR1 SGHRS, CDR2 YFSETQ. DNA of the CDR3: TGCGCCAGCAGCGAAGGGACAGGGGCTGGCTACACCTTC. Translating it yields CASSEGTGAGYTF.

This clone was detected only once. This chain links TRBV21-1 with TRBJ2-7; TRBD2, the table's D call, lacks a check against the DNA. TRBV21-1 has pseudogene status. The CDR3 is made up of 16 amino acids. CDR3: CASTQAGVLSSYEQYF. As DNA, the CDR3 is TGTGCCAGCACCCAGGCGGGTGTTTTGAGCTCCTACGAGCAGTACTTC.

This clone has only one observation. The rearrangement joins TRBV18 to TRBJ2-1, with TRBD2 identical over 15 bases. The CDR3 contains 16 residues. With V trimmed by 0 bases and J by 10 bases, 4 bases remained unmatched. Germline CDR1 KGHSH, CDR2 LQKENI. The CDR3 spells CASSPPGLAGGTEQFF. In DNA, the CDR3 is TGTGCCAGCTCACCACCAGGACTAGCGGGAGGGACCGAGCAGTTCTTC.

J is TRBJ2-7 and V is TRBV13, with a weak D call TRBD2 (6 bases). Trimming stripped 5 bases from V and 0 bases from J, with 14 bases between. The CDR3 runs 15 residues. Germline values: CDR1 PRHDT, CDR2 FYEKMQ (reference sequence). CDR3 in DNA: TGTGCCAGCAGCCCCAGATTCGGGAGCTCCTACGAGCAGTACTTC. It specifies CASSPRFGSSYEQYF.

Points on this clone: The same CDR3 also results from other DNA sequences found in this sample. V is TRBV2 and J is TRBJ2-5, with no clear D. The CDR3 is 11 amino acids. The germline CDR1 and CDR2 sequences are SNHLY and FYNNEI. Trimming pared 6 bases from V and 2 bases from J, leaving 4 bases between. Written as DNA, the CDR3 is TGTGCCAGCAGCAGTCAAGAGACCCAGTACTTC. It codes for CASSSQETQYF.

The CDR3: CASSLGTVQNEKLFF. The CDR3 DNA reads TGCGCCAGCAGCTTAGGGACAGTCCAAAATGAAAAACTGTTTTTT. This chain joins TRBV5-1 and TRBJ1-4, with 7 bases identical to TRBD1. This CDR3 has 15 residues. Germline CDR1 SGHRS, CDR2 YFSETQ. Unmatched junction bases numbered 6, after V lost 2 bases and J lost 5 bases.

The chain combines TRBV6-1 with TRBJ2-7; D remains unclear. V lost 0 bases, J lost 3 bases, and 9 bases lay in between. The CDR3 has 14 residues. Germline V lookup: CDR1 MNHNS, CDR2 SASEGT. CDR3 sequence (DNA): TGTGCCAGCAGTGAAGCTAGGATGAACTACGAGCAGTACTTC. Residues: CASSEARMNYEQYF.

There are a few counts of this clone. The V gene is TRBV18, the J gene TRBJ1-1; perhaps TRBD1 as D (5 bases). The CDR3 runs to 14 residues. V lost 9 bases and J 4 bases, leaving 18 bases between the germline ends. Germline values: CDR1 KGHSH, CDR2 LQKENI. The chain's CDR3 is CASTQGPGFTEAFF. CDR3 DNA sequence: TGTGCCAGTACCCAGGGCCCTGGGTTCACTGAAGCTTTCTTT.

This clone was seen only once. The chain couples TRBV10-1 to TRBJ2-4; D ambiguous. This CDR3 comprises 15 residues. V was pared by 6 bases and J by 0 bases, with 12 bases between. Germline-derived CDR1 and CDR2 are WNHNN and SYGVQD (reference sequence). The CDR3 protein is CASRVGRVAKNIQYF. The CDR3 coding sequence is TGCGCCAGCAGAGTTGGCCGAGTAGCCAAAAACATTCAGTACTTC.

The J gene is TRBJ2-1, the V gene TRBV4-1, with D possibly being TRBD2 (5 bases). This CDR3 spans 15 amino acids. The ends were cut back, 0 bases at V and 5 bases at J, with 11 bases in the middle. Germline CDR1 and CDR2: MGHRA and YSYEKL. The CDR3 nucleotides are TGCGCCAGCAGCCAAGATCTTCGGAGGAACAATGAGCAGTTCTTC. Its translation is CASSQDLRRNNEQFF.

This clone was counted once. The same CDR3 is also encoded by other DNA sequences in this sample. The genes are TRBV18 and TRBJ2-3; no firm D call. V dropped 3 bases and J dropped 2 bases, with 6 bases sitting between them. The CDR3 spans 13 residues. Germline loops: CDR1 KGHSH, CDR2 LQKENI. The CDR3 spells CASSPPITDTQYF. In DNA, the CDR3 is TGTGCCAGCTCACCCCCTATCACAGATACGCAGTATTTT.